A selection of T cell receptor beta chains follows, all from one sample in a study of blood T cell repertoires in COVID-19. Profiled with immunoSEQ multiplex PCR; TCRdb holds only in-frame clones, not every one. The table has 250,000 to 300,000 clones, around 89% seen once. Sequenced sample: peripheral blood. These receptor sequences come from a man aged 35-49 years with acute or convalescent COVID-19. CDR3s leave out the opening cysteine and the closing phenylalanine or tryptophan. Each record gives: CDR3 protein, D gene, J gene, V gene. D genes are given only for firm matches.

CDR3: ASSSDSTYEQY
D: .
J: TRBJ2-7
V: TRBV11-3

CDR3: ASRAGSQETQY
D: .
J: TRBJ2-5
V: TRBV5-1

CDR3: ASSPQPIAGELF
D: .
J: TRBJ2-2
V: TRBV3-1/TRBV3-2

CDR3: AISESIQDRVIYEQY
D: TRBD1
J: TRBJ2-7
V: TRBV10-3

CDR3: AWRRVDTEAF
D: .
J: TRBJ1-1
V: TRBV30

CDR3: ASSYKRGLSYNEQF
D: TRBD2
J: TRBJ2-1
V: TRBV6-6

CDR3: ASMGQINQPQH
D: .
J: TRBJ1-5
V: TRBV2

CDR3: ASSAAGGYEQY
D: .
J: TRBJ2-7
V: TRBV7-9

CDR3: ASSEKGATYGYT
D: TRBD1
J: TRBJ1-2
V: TRBV6-1

CDR3: ASSQDTSGGYEQY
D: TRBD2
J: TRBJ2-7
V: TRBV4-2

CDR3: ASSQDWSGYT
D: .
J: TRBJ1-2
V: TRBV3-1/TRBV3-2

CDR3: ASSQDRAGGPAEQF
D: TRBD2
J: TRBJ2-1
V: TRBV4-2

CDR3: ASSWGTHSYEQY
D: .
J: TRBJ2-7
V: TRBV27

CDR3: ASSPVGYTEAF
D: .
J: TRBJ1-1
V: TRBV11-2

CDR3: ASSLASRRSTEAF
D: .
J: TRBJ1-1
V: TRBV11-2

CDR3: ASASGYGNTIY
D: .
J: TRBJ1-3
V: TRBV6-5

CDR3: ATGDRVDSEQF
D: TRBD1
J: TRBJ2-1
V: TRBV10-3

CDR3: ASSPSGGRLAYEQY
D: TRBD2
J: TRBJ2-7
V: TRBV7-6

CDR3: ASSPGQGITEAF
D: TRBD1
J: TRBJ1-1
V: TRBV5-1

CDR3: AISSGTGGYEQY
D: TRBD1
J: TRBJ2-7
V: TRBV10-3

CDR3: ASSRGGQLNYGYT
D: .
J: TRBJ1-2
V: TRBV19

CDR3: ASSLDSVNTEAF
D: .
J: TRBJ1-1
V: TRBV11-3

CDR3: ASPPDRPTGELF
D: .
J: TRBJ2-2
V: TRBV19

CDR3: ASRLSLGEQY
D: .
J: TRBJ2-7
V: TRBV12-3/TRBV12-4

CDR3: ASSLWGRVGEKLF
D: .
J: TRBJ1-4
V: TRBV28

CDR3: ASSFYEQRDIQY
D: .
J: TRBJ2-4
V: TRBV13

CDR3: ASSTWTGEKLF
D: .
J: TRBJ1-4
V: TRBV6-5

CDR3: ASSPTGGSNTEAF
D: TRBD1
J: TRBJ1-1
V: TRBV18

CDR3: ASSLQGTGELF
D: .
J: TRBJ2-2
V: TRBV4-2

CDR3: ASSLEAPRSGSVHSGNTIY
D: .
J: TRBJ1-3
V: TRBV5-1

CDR3: ASSLGGGMNQPQH
D: .
J: TRBJ1-5
V: TRBV5-4

CDR3: ASRTDGTGVAAF
D: TRBD1
J: TRBJ1-1
V: TRBV2

CDR3: ASNGRGLNEQY
D: TRBD2
J: TRBJ2-7
V: TRBV12-3/TRBV12-4